The 16 T cell receptor beta chains reported below all come from one sample, sequenced in a study of T cell repertoires in cytomegalovirus infection. TCRdb re-derived calls from the reads in MiXCR, one entry per CDR3 protein. The repertoire holds 150,000 to 200,000 distinct CDR3 sequences, with 8% to 10% as singletons. The sequenced sample consisted of PBMCs. These receptor sequences come from a human donor in good health (CMV status not recorded). Some clones in this sample may be carry-over from other donors' samples.

This clonotype was counted at least ten times. V usage is TRBV7-9 and J usage is TRBJ1-1; D gene ambiguous. The CDR3 sequence is 13 residues long. V shed 5 bases and J shed 8 bases, with 15 bases lying between them. In germline, CDR1 is SEHNR, CDR2 FQNEAQ (reference sequence). The CDR3 sequence: CASSTGPLGEAFF. CDR3 bases: TGTGCCAGCAGCACCGGACCGCTCGGGGAAGCTTTCTTT.

This clonotype was observed many times. The chain carries TRBV28 and TRBJ1-2; the match to TRBD1 covers 9 bases. CDR1 is MDHEN and CDR2 is SYDVKM in the germline V gene. The ends lost 1 base at V and 4 bases at J; junction bases unmatched: 16. This CDR3 has 19 amino acids. The CDR3 region is CASSLLKGGRDRDGYGYTF. CDR3 bases: TGTGCCAGCAGTTTATTAAAGGGGGGCCGGGACAGGGACGGCTATGGCTACACCTTC.

This clonotype was counted at least ten times. V gene TRBV20-1 combines with J gene TRBJ2-1; 7 nucleotides line up with TRBD2. The V and J ends lost 3 bases and 2 bases, in that order; junction bases with no gene match: 4. There are 14 residues in the CDR3. The germline V gene has CDR1 DFQATT and CDR2 SNEGSKA (reference sequence). CDR3 in DNA: TGCAGTGCTAGCCCCAGCGGGGCCTACAATGAGCAGTTCTTC. As protein: CSASPSGAYNEQFF.

This clonotype was observed many times. The V gene is TRBV6-2 or TRBV6-3, the J gene TRBJ2-5; 7 bases line up with TRBD1. The CDR3 is 16 residues long. Germline values: CDR1 MNHEY, CDR2 SVGEGT. V gave up 5 bases and J gave up 1 base; unmatched junction bases: 10. CDR3 protein: CASSQYTGAFQETQYF. The CDR3 nucleotides read TGTGCCAGCAGTCAATACACAGGGGCCTTCCAAGAGACCCAGTACTTC.

The chain joins TRBV11-3 to TRBJ2-3; 11 bases agree with TRBD2. Per the germline V gene, CDR1 is SGHNT and CDR2 is YENEEA. The length of the CDR3 is 15 residues. Losses at the gene ends were 5 bases for V and 1 base for J; bases not matched to a gene: 2. This CDR3 reads CASSKLAGGTDTQYF. In DNA, the CDR3 is TGTGCCAGCAGCAAACTAGCGGGAGGCACAGATACGCAGTATTTT.

This clonotype showed up many times. This chain uses TRBV7-2 with TRBJ2-5, with TRBD2 identical over 7 bases. Germline assignment: CDR1 SGHTA and CDR2 FQGNSA. The length of the CDR3 is 16 residues. V was pared by 1 base and J by 2 bases, with 7 bases of the junction left unmatched. The CDR3 DNA reads TGTGCCAGCAGCTTAGGTCGGTCGGGGGGTCAAGAGACCCAGTACTTC. It encodes CASSLGRSGGQETQYF.

In its sample, this clonotype was seen many times. The rearrangement joins TRBV9 to TRBJ1-2, with unresolved D. V lost 3 bases to trimming and J lost 7 bases, with 16 bases between them. This CDR3 spans 14 amino acids. The germline CDR1 and CDR2 sequences are SGDLS and YYNGEE. CDR3 DNA: TGTGCCAGCAGCGCCGTCGCGGTCACGGCTGGCTACACCTTC. Its protein is CASSAVAVTAGYTF.

This clonotype was seen many times. The V and J genes are TRBV10-1 and TRBJ1-1; D is perhaps TRBD1 (5 bases). Germline values: CDR1 WNHNN, CDR2 SYGVQD (reference sequence). The CDR3 totals 13 residues. Trimming pared 1 base from V and 4 bases from J, leaving 7 bases between. The CDR3 spells CASSEWRGTEAFF. In nucleotides, the CDR3 is TGCGCCAGCAGTGAGTGGAGGGGCACTGAAGCTTTCTTT.

This clonotype was counted many times. V usage is TRBV19 and J usage is TRBJ2-1; D is possibly TRBD2 (5 bases). The CDR3 is 15 residues long. CDR1 LNHDA and CDR2 SQIVND come from the germline V gene (reference sequence). V shed 2 bases and J shed 6 bases, with 14 bases lying between them. CDR3 coding DNA: TGTGCCAGTAGTATACGTGGGAGCGAGGTCAATGAGCAGTTCTTC. This sequence encodes CASSIRGSEVNEQFF.

The gene calls are TRBV14 and TRBJ2-2; 9 bases fit TRBD2. The CDR3 contains 15 residues. After removal of 3 bases from V and 4 bases from J, the junction contained 3 bases not matched to a gene. Germline V CDR1 and CDR2: SGHDN, FVKESK. The CDR3 loop reads CASSHSSGITGELFF. The CDR3, as DNA: TGTGCCAGCAGCCATTCTAGCGGGATCACCGGGGAGCTGTTTTTT.

At least ten counts were recorded for this clonotype. The DNA for the CDR3 is TGTGCCAGCAGCCCCGAGGGACTAGCGGGGGGAAAGGATACGCAGTATTTT. As protein: CASSPEGLAGGKDTQYF. The chain has TRBV7-2 and TRBJ2-3; TRBD2 agrees at 15 bases. The CDR3 loop spans 17 amino acids. The V segment lost 5 bases and the J segment 6 bases; nucleotides outside the gene matches: 9. Germline loops: CDR1 SGHTA, CDR2 FQGNSA.

This clonotype was detected many times. The CDR3 is CASSSPGQGPSRRSTDTQYF. The CDR3 bases are TGTGCCAGCAGCTCCCCGGGACAGGGTCCCTCCCGCCGTAGTACAGATACGCAGTATTTT. The chain uses TRBV11-2 and TRBJ2-3; TRBD1 matches at 9 bases. The CDR3 is 20 residues long. The germline V gene encodes CDR1 SGHAT and CDR2 FQNNGV. V shed 4 bases and J 3 bases; nucleotides not matched to a gene: 20. Based on the CDR3 plus reference TRBV11-2 and TRBJ2-3, the full variable domain is EAGVAQSPRYKIIEKRQSVAFWCNPISGHATLYWYQQILGQGPKLLIQFQNNGVVDDSQLPKDRFSAERLKGVDSTLKIQPAKLEDSAVYLCASSSPGQGPSRRSTDTQYFGPGTRLTVL.

This clonotype was detected many times. V usage is TRBV7-8 and J usage is TRBJ2-5; D might be TRBD2 (5 bases). Trimming shortened V by 1 base and J by 5 bases, and 8 bases separated the two germline ends. Per germline, CDR1 SGHVS and CDR2 FQNEAQ. The CDR3 runs to 13 residues. CDR3 sequence reads: CASSLGGIETQYF. The CDR3 coding sequence is TGTGCCAGCAGCTTAGGAGGGATCGAGACCCAGTACTTC.

The chain combines TRBV29-1 with TRBJ2-3, with unresolved D. Germline V gives CDR1 SQVTM, CDR2 ANQGSEA. CDR3 size: 14 residues. Trimming shortened V by 4 bases and J by 1 base, and 12 bases separated the two germline ends. CDR3 residues: CSVAQGTGTDTQYF. CDR3 DNA sequence: TGCAGCGTTGCCCAAGGCACCGGCACAGATACGCAGTATTTT.

The table lists this clonotype with many counts. The chain carries TRBV7-2 and TRBJ1-1; no definite D call. Germline V lookup: CDR1 SGHTA, CDR2 FQGNSA. Trimming took 3 bases from V and 5 from J, leaving 7 bases between them. The CDR3 runs to 12 residues. CDR3 in amino acids: CASSLSQTEAFF. Written as DNA, the CDR3 is TGTGCCAGCAGCTTGTCTCAGACTGAAGCTTTCTTT. The full variable domain, its missing parts supplied by reference TRBV7-2 and TRBJ1-1, is GAGVSQSPSNKVTEKGKDVELRCDPISGHTALYWYRQSLGQGLEFLIYFQGNSAPDKSGLPSDRFSAERTGGSVSTLTIQRTQQEDSAVYLCASSLSQTEAFFGQGTRLTVV.

This clonotype was seen repeatedly, ten times or more. The chain employs TRBV20-1 and TRBJ1-3; D may be TRBD1 (5 bases). The CDR3 consists of 17 residues. Trimming stripped 0 bases from V and 4 bases from J, with 19 bases between. From germline, CDR1 is DFQATT and CDR2 SNEGSKA (reference sequence). Here the CDR3 DNA reads TGCAGTGCTAGAGACGCAATTCGGGGGGAGGCAGGAAACACCATATATTTT. Amino acids: CSARDAIRGEAGNTIYF.